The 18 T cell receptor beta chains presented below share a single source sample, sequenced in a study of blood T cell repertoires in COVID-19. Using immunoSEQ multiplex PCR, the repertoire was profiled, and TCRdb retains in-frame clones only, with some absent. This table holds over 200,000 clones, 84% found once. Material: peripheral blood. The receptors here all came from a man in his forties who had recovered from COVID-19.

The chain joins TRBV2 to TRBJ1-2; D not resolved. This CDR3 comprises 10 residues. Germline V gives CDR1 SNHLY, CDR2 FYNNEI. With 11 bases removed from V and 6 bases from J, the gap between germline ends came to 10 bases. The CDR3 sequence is CARGRDGYTF. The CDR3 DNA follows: TGTGCCCGAGGCCGGGATGGCTACACCTTC.

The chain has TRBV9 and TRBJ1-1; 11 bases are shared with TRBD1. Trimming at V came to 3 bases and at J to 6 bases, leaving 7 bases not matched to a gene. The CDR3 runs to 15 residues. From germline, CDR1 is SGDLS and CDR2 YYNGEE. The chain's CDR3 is CASSERDRGGAEAFF. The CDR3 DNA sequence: TGTGCCAGCAGCGAAAGGGACAGGGGGGGCGCTGAAGCTTTCTTT.

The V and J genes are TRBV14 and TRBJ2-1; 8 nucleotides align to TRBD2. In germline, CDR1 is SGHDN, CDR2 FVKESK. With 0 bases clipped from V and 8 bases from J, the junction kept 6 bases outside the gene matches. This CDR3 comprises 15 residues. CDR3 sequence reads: CASSQDPTGGHEQFF. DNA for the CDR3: TGTGCCAGCAGCCAAGATCCAACGGGAGGGCATGAGCAGTTCTTC.

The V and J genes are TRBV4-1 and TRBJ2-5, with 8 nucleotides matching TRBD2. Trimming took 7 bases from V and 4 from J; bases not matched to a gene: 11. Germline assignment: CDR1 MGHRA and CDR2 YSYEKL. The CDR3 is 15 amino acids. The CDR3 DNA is TGCGCCAGCAACCCCGGGGGGGGGCCTCGAGAGACCCAGTACTTC. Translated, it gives CASNPGGGPRETQYF.

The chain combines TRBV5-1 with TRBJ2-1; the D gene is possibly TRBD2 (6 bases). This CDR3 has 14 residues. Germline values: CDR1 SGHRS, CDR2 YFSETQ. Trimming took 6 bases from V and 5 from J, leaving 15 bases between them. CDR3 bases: TGCGCCAGCACGTCCGGGACTGGCCACAATGAGCAGTTCTTC. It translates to CASTSGTGHNEQFF.

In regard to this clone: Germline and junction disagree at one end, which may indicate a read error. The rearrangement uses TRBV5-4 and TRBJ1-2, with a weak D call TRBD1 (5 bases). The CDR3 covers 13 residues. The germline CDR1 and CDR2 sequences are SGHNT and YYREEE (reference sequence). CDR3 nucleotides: TGTGCCAGCAGCTTGGAACAGTCCCCGGGACTGAGATTC. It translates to CASSLEQSPGLRF.

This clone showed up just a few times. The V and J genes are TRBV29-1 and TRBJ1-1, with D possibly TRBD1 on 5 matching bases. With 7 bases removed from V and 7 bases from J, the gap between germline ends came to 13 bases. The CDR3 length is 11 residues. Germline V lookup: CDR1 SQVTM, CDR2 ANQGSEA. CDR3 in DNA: TGCAGCGCGAGTCTAGACAGTGAAGCTTTCTTT. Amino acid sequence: CSASLDSEAFF.

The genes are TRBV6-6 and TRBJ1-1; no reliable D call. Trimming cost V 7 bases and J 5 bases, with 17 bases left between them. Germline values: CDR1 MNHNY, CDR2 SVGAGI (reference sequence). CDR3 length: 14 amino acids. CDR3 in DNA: TGTGCCAGCAATTTCGGACCGGGAGATACTGAAGCTTTCTTT. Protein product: CASNFGPGDTEAFF.

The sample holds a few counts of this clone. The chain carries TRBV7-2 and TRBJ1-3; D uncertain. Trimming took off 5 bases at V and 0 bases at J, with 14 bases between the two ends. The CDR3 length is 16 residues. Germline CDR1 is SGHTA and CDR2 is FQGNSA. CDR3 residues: CASSPPLGVSGNTIYF. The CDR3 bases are TGTGCCAGCAGCCCCCCCCTGGGAGTCTCTGGAAACACCATATATTTT. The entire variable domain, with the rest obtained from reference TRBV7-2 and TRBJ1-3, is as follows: GAGVSQSPSNKVTEKGKDVELRCDPISGHTALYWYRQSLGQGLEFLIYFQGNSAPDKSGLPSDRFSAERTGGSVSTLTIQRTQQEDSAVYLCASSPPLGVSGNTIYFGEGSWLTVV.

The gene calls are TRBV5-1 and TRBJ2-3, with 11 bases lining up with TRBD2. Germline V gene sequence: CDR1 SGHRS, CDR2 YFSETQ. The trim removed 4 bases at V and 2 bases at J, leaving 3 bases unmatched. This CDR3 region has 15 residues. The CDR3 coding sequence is TGCGCCAGCAGCCCGACTAGCGGGGTCACAGATACGCAGTATTTT. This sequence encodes CASSPTSGVTDTQYF.

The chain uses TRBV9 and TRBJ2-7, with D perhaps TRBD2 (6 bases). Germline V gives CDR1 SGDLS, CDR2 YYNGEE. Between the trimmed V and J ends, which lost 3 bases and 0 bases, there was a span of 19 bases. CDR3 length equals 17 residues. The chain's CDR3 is CASSAGARAGVSYEQYF. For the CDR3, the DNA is TGTGCCAGCAGCGCCGGAGCCCGAGCGGGCGTCTCCTACGAGCAGTACTTC.

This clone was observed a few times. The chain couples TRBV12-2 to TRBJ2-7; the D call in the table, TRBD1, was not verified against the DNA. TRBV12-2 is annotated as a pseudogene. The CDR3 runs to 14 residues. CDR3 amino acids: CASRFGTDSYEQYF. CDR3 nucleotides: TGTGCAAGTCGCTTCGGGACAGACTCCTACGAGCAGTACTTC.

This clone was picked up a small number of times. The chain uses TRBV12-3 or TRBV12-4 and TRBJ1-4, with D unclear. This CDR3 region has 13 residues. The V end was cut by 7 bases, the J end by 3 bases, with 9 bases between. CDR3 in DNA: TGTGCCAGCACAGGAAGAGCTAATGAAAAACTGTTTTTT. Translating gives CASTGRANEKLFF.

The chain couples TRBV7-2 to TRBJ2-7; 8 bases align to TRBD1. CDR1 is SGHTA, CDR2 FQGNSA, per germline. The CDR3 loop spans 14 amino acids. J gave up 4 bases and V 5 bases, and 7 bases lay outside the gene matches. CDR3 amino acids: CASSLPGTGYEQYF. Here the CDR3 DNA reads TGTGCCAGCAGCCTACCCGGGACAGGTTACGAGCAGTACTTC.

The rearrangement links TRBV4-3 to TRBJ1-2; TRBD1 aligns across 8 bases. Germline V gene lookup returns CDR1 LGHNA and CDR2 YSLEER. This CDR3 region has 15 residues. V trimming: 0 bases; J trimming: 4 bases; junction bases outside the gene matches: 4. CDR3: CASSQEGGQGYGYTF. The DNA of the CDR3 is TGCGCCAGCAGCCAAGAAGGCGGACAGGGCTATGGCTACACCTTC.

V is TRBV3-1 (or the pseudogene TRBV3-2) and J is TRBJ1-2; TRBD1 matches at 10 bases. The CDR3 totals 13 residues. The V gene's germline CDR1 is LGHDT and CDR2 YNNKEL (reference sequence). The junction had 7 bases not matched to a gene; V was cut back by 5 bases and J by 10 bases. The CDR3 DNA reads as TGTGCCAGCAGCTACGGACAGGGGGTAGCCTACACCTTC. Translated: CASSYGQGVAYTF.

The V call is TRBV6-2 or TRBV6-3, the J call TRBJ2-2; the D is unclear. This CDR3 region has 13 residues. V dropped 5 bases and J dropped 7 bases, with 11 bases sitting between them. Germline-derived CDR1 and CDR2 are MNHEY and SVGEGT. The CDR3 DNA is TGTGCCAGCAGTATTTCCACCGGCGGGGAGCTGTTTTTT. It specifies CASSISTGGELFF.

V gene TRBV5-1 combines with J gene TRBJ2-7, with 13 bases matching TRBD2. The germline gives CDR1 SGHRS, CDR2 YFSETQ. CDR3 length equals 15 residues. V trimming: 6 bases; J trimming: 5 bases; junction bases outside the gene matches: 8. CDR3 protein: CASTNRTSGSHEQYF. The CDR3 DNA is TGCGCCAGCACGAATCGGACTAGCGGGAGTCACGAGCAGTACTTC.